This record covers a single T cell receptor (beta chain). This sample is part of a study of T cells in Graves' hyperthyroidism and ophthalmopathy. Around 10 ml fresh peripheral blood yielded the PBMCs. RNA transcripts were the template for amplifying TCR beta CDR3 regions. First-round RT-PCR of the TCR CDR3 relied on the HTBI primer set. TCRdb passed the multiplex PCR reads through MiXCR, listing each CDR3 protein once. The sample lists hundreds of thousands of distinct CDR3 sequences; less than 25% were seen once. CDR1 and CDR2 from the germline V gene are DFQATT and SNEGSKA (reference sequence). This CDR3 is 13 amino acids long. Trimming cost V 3 bases and J 3 bases, with 9 bases left between them.

The genes are TRBV20-1 and TRBJ1-5; no clear D. The sequenced sample consisted of blood. This sequence was found in a man aged 25 to 40 with Graves' ophthalmopathy. The CDR3 DNA is TGCAGTGCTAGGTTCGGATTCAATCAGCCCCAGCATTTT. It translates to CSARFGFNQPQHF.